Reported below is one T cell receptor beta chain. This specimen comes from a study of blood T cell repertoires in COVID-19. Study-level information: Samples came from the United States, Italy and Spain, spanning acute and convalescent COVID-19.

Trimming took 7 bases from V and 0 from J; bases not matched to a gene: 5. Germline-derived CDR1 and CDR2 are MNHEY and SMNVEV (reference sequence). The CDR3 spans 17 residues. Authors' data handling: From reference gene primer amplification, estimates of nucleated cell counts were derived. Produced via immunoSEQ multiplex PCR; TCRdb's table is partial and in-frame only. V, J and clone size were drawn from that table, and D and trimming were deduced from the DNA. Of roughly 150,000 clones in the sample, 65% to 90% were seen once. The rearrangement links TRBV27 to TRBJ2-6; 11 bases map to TRBD1. The clonotype originates from a woman aged 50 to 65 with acute or convalescent COVID-19. Sequenced sample: peripheral blood. The CDR3 coding sequence is TGTGCCAGCAAGAGGACAGGGGGCCGCTCTGGGGCCAACGTCCTGACTTTC. Protein sequence: CASKRTGGRSGANVLTF.